Listed here is a single TCR beta chain. What it binds is unknown. 13 Jbeta primers and 60 Vbeta primers were used for the PCR. Assay: immunoSEQ multiplex PCR; the TCRdb copy retains only in-frame clones and omits some. Of about 190,000 clones in the sample, roughly 90% were seen once. The sample belongs to a study of cytomegalovirus exposure and HLA in healthy donors. Regarding the study as a whole: Diagnosis of cytomegalovirus status made by the classifier reportedly showed high specificity and sensitivity. A missense variant in DCLRE1C was later tied to TCR beta V- and J-gene trimming.

The TCR sequence derives from a woman under 40 in good health and CMV-seronegative. Input material: PBMCs.

CDR3 nucleotides: TGTGCCAGCAACCCGACGGACTTGAACACTGAAGCTTTCTTT. Its translation is CASNPTDLNTEAFF. V and J are TRBV9 and TRBJ1-1; D is unclear. Germline CDR1 reads SGDLS; CDR2 reads YYNGEE. The V end lost 6 bases, the J end lost 0 bases, and 12 bases lay between the germline ends. The CDR3 runs to 14 residues. The full variable domain, completed using reference TRBV9 and TRBJ1-1, is DSGVTQTPKHLITATGQRVTLRCSPRSGDLSVYWYQQSLDQGLQFLIQYYNGEERAKGNILERFSAQQFPDLHSELNLSSLELGDSALYFCASNPTDLNTEAFFGQGTRLTVV.